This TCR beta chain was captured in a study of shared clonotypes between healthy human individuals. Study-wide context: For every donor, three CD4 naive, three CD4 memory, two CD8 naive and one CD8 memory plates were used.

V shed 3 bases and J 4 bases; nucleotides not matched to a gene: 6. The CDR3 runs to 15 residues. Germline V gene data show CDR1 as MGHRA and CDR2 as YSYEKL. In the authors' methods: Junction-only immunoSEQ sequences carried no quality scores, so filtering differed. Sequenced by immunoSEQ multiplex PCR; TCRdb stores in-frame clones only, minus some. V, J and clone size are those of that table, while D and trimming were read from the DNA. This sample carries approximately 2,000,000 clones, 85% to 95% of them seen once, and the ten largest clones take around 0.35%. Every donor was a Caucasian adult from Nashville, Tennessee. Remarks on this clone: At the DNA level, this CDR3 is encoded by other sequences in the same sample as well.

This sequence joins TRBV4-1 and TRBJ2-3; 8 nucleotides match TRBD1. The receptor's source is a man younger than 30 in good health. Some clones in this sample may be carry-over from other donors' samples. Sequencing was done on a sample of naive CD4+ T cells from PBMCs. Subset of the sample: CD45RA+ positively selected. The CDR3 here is CASSQTGVGPDTQYF. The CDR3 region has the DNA TGCGCCAGCAGCCAGACAGGGGTAGGTCCAGATACGCAGTATTTT.